The 11 T cell receptor beta chains in this list originate from one sample, sequenced in a study of T cell repertoires in cytomegalovirus infection. TCRdb re-called the reads with MiXCR, one entry per CDR3 protein. The top ten hold about 2.8% of the sample, which has 680,000 or so distinct CDR3 sequences, roughly 36% seen once. The sequenced material came from PBMCs. These receptors were collected from a human donor in good health (CMV status not recorded). Some clones in this sample may be carry-over from other donors' samples.

The table lists this clonotype with many counts. The chain has TRBV7-2 and TRBJ2-7; 7 bases map to TRBD1. In germline, CDR1 is SGHTA, CDR2 FQGNSA. The J segment lost 1 base and the V segment lost 5 bases, leaving 2 bases of the junction unmatched. The CDR3 is 13 amino acids. The CDR3, as DNA: TGTGCCAGCAGCCGACAGGGTTCCTACGAGCAGTACTTC. Encoded protein: CASSRQGSYEQYF.

The chain combines TRBV28 with TRBJ1-6, with no clear D. CDR3 length equals 13 residues. V was cut by 2 bases and J by 11 bases, with 10 bases left in between. Per the germline V gene, CDR1 is MDHEN and CDR2 is SYDVKM. This chain's CDR3 is CASSLEGTTPLHF. The CDR3 DNA reads TGTGCCAGCAGTTTAGAGGGCACGACACCCCTCCACTTT.

This chain joins TRBV7-2 and TRBJ2-2, with TRBD2 identical over 7 bases. This CDR3 spans 13 amino acids. Trimming took 8 bases from V and 10 from J; bases not matched to a gene: 10. Per germline, CDR1 SGHTA and CDR2 FQGNSA. In DNA form, the CDR3 reads TGTGCCAGCTCGATTGGGGGGGACGCGGAGCTGTTTTTT. Translation: CASSIGGDAELFF.

The chain couples TRBV6-1 to TRBJ2-7; D may be TRBD2 (6 bases). The CDR3 extends over 14 amino acids. V was trimmed by 4 bases and J by 6 bases, leaving 16 bases between them. CDR1 and CDR2 (germline): MNHNS, SASEGT. CDR3 in amino acids: CASSADPQGLEQYF. The CDR3 DNA is TGTGCCAGCAGTGCCGACCCCCAGGGACTCGAGCAGTACTTC.

The chain carries TRBV6-6 and TRBJ1-1; D is unclear. V gave up 6 bases and J gave up 0 bases, with 11 bases separating them. The CDR3 is 14 amino acids. Germline CDR1 MNHNY, CDR2 SVGAGI (reference sequence). Here the CDR3 reads CASSPEQVNTEAFF. The CDR3 DNA reads TGTGCCAGCAGCCCCGAGCAGGTGAACACTGAAGCTTTCTTT.

This rearrangement joins TRBV2 to TRBJ1-2; D gene ambiguous. The V end lost 3 bases, the J end lost 2 bases, and 10 bases lay between the germline ends. CDR3 length: 14 amino acids. Per the germline V gene, CDR1 is SNHLY and CDR2 is FYNNEI. DNA for the CDR3: TGTGCCAGCAGTGATACAGACTTCAACTATGGCTACACCTTC. Translation gives CASSDTDFNYGYTF.

In this sample, this clonotype turned up a few times. V usage is TRBV5-5 and J usage is TRBJ2-3; D might be TRBD2 (5 bases). The CDR3 totals 15 residues. Trimming took off 6 bases at V and 4 bases at J, with 18 bases between the two ends. Looked up from germline, CDR1 is SGHKS and CDR2 is YYEKEE (reference sequence). The CDR3 DNA reads TGTGCCAGCACCCTCGGACTCCATCGGGCAGATACGCAGTATTTT. Protein: CASTLGLHRADTQYF.

The rearrangement joins TRBV7-2 to TRBJ1-5; D is uncertain. Trimming cost V 3 bases and J 0 bases, with 12 bases left between them. CDR3 length equals 16 residues. Germline V gives CDR1 SGHTA, CDR2 FQGNSA. The CDR3 reads CASSFGPLDSNQPQHF. CDR3 nucleotides: TGTGCCAGCAGCTTCGGGCCCCTGGATAGCAATCAGCCCCAGCATTTT. Using reference TRBV7-2 and TRBJ1-5 for the parts outside the CDR3, the full variable domain is GAGVSQSPSNKVTEKGKDVELRCDPISGHTALYWYRQSLGQGLEFLIYFQGNSAPDKSGLPSDRFSAERTGGSVSTLTIQRTQQEDSAVYLCASSFGPLDSNQPQHFGDGTRLSIL.

In this sample, this clonotype turned up a few times. The V call is TRBV12-3 or TRBV12-4, the J call TRBJ2-2; 10 positions agree with TRBD1. After removal of 6 bases from V and 6 bases from J, the junction contained 10 bases not matched to a gene. The CDR3 loop spans 16 amino acids. The CDR3 DNA sequence: TGTGCCAGCAGCCCAGGGACAGGGGAATTGGCCGGGGAGCTGTTTTTT. Amino acid sequence: CASSPGTGELAGELFF.

This clonotype showed up just a few times. The genes are TRBV5-5 and TRBJ1-5; weak D call: TRBD1 (5 bases). V was cut by 1 base and J by 5 bases, with 13 bases left in between. Germline CDR1 is SGHKS and CDR2 is YYEKEE (reference sequence). This CDR3 comprises 15 residues. The CDR3, as DNA: TGTGCCAGCAGCTTGTACCAGGGCAGAGATCAGCCCCAGCATTTT. It yields the protein CASSLYQGRDQPQHF. Using reference TRBV5-5 and TRBJ1-5 for the parts outside the CDR3, the full variable domain is DAGVTQSPTHLIKTRGQQVTLRCSPISGHKSVSWYQQVLGQGPQFIFQYYEKEERGRGNFPDRFSARQFPNYSSELNVNALLLGDSALYLCASSLYQGRDQPQHFGDGTRLSIL.

The rearrangement joins TRBV7-2 to TRBJ2-3; perhaps TRBD2 as D (7 bases). V dropped 7 bases and J dropped 6 bases, with 26 bases sitting between them. The germline V gene encodes CDR1 SGHTA and CDR2 FQGNSA. The CDR3 is 17 amino acids. CDR3 sequence (DNA): TGTGCCAGCAATAAGGATAGGGGGGGAGAGTCAAGGGATACGCAGTATTTT. The encoded protein is CASNKDRGGESRDTQYF.